This T cell receptor beta chain is from a study of T cell repertoires in cytomegalovirus infection. About the study: TCR beta signatures that were public indicated CMV infection and matching HLA type. Study results and caveats: Cumulated frequencies of public TCR beta families served to identify carriers of CMV plus the relevant HLA. Within the response measured ex vivo, HLA-C-restricted CMV-specific TCR beta clonotypes were dominant.

As for this clonotype: The antigen is unknown.

TCRdb called the reads again in MiXCR, with one record for every CDR3 protein. The table includes 450,000 to 650,000 distinct CDR3 sequences, around 27% detected once. V lost 3 bases, J lost 5 bases, and 10 bases stayed unmatched. The CDR3 consists of 16 residues. Germline V CDR1 and CDR2: LNHDA, SQIVND (reference sequence). The clonotype comes from a human donor in good health (CMV status not recorded). Some clones in this sample may be carry-over from other donors' samples. The sample comprised PBMCs. The chain uses TRBV19 and TRBJ2-5; 9 bases match TRBD2. The chain's CDR3 is CASSIGAGGPGETQYF. In nucleotides, the CDR3 is TGTGCCAGTAGTATTGGGGCGGGAGGGCCAGGGGAGACCCAGTACTTC. The whole variable domain, filled in from reference TRBV19 and TRBJ2-5, reads DGGITQSPKYLFRKEGQNVTLSCEQNLNHDAMYWYRQDPGQGLRLIYYSQIVNDFQKGDIAEGYSVSREKKESFPLTVTSAQKNPTAFYLCASSIGAGGPGETQYFGPGTRLLVL.